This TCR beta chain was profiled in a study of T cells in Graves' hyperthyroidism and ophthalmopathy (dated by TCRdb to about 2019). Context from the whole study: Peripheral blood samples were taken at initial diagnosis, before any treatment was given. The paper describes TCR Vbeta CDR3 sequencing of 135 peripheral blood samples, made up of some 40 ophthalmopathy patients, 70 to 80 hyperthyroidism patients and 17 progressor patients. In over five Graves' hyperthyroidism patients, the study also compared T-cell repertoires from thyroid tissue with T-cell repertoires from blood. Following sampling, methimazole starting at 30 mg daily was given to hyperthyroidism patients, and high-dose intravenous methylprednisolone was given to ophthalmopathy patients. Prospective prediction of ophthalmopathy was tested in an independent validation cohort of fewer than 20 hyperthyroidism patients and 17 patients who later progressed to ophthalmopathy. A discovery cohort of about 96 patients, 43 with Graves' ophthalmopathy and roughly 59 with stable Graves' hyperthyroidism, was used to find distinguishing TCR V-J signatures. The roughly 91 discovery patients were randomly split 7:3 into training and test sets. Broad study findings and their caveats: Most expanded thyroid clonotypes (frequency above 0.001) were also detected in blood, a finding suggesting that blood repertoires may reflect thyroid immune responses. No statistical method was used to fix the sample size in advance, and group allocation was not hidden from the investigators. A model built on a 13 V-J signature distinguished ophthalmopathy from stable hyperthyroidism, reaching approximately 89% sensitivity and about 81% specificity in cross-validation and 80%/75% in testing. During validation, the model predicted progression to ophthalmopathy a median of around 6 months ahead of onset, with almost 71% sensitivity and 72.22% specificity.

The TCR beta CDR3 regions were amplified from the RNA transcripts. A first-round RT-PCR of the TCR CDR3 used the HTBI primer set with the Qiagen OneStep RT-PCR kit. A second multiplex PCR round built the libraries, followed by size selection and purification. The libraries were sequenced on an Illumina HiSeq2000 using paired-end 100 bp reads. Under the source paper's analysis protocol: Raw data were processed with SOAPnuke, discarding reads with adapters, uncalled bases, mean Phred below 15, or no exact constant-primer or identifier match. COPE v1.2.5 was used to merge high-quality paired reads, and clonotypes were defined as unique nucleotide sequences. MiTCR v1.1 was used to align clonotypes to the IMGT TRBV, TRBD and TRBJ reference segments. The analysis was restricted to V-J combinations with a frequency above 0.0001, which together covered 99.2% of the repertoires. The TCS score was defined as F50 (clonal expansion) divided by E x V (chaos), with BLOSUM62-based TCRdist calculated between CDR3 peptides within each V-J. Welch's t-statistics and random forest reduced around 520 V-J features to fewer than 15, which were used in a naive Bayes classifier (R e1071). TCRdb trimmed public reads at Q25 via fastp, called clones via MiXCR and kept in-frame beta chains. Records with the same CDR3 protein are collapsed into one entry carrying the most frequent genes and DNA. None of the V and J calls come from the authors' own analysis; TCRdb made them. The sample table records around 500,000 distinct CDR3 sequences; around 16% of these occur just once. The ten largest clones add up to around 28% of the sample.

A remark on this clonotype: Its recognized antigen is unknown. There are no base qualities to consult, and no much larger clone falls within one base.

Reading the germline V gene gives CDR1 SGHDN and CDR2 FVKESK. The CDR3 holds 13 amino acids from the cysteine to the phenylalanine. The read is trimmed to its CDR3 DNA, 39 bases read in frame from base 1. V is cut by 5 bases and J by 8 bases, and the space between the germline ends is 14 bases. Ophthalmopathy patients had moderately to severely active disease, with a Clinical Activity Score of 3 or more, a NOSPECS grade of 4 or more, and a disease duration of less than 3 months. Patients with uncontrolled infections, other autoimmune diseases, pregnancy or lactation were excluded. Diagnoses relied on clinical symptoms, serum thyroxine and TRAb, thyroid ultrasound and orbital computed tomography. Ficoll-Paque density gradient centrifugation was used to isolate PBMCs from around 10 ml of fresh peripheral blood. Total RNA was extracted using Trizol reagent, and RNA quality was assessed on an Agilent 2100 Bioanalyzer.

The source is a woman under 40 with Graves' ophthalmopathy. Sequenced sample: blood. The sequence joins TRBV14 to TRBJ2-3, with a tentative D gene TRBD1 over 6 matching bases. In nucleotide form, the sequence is TGTGCCAGCAGCTCAGGGGTCGTAGGTACGCAGTATTTT. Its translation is CASSSGVVGTQYF.